Below, 11 T cell receptor beta chains from the same sample are listed, as sequenced in a study of blood T cell repertoires in COVID-19. Some clones are missing from TCRdb's copy, which holds only in-frame ones; the method was immunoSEQ multiplex PCR. The sample records 150,000 to 200,000 clones, approximately 84% being singletons. Sequencing used peripheral blood. The origin of the receptors is a woman of 80 years or more with acute or convalescent COVID-19.

The rearrangement links TRBV7-2 to TRBJ2-3; perhaps TRBD2 as D (5 bases). V was trimmed by 1 base and J by 0 bases, leaving 14 bases between them. This CDR3 is built from 17 residues. The germline gives CDR1 SGHTA, CDR2 FQGNSA. The CDR3 DNA reads as TGTGCCAGCAGCTTAGTACGGCGACTATCTAGCACAGATACGCAGTATTTT. This encodes CASSLVRRLSSTDTQYF.

CDR3 amino acids: CASSSNKETGGDTGELFF. The CDR3 DNA sequence: TGTGCCAGCAGCAGTAACAAAGAGACAGGGGGCGACACCGGGGAGCTGTTTTTT. The gene calls are TRBV21-1 and TRBJ2-2; the table's TRBD1 call for D was not verified on the DNA. TRBV21-1 is marked as a pseudogene. The CDR3 loop spans 18 amino acids.

The chain couples TRBV2 to TRBJ2-1, with TRBD1 matching 8 bases. Germline CDR1 is SNHLY and CDR2 is FYNNEI. The CDR3 spans 15 residues. Unmatched junction bases numbered 5, after V lost 5 bases and J lost 2 bases. The CDR3 nucleotides read TGTGCCAGCAGTAGAGACAGGGGTCCCTACAATGAGCAGTTCTTC. Translation gives CASSRDRGPYNEQFF.

The V call is TRBV7-8, the J call TRBJ2-1; TRBD2 is a possible D gene (5 bases). The length of the CDR3 is 14 residues. Trimming shortened V by 2 bases and J by 9 bases, and 14 bases separated the two germline ends. CDR1 is SGHVS, CDR2 FQNEAQ, per germline. The chain's CDR3 is CASSLLAGRGEQFF. For the CDR3, the DNA is TGTGCCAGCAGCTTACTAGCAGGACGCGGTGAGCAGTTCTTC.

The chain has TRBV9 and TRBJ2-1, with 7 nucleotides matching TRBD1. V lost 1 base to trimming and J lost 3 bases; unmatched junction nucleotides: 4. The germline V gene has CDR1 SGDLS and CDR2 YYNGEE. The CDR3 has 15 amino acids. In nucleotides, the CDR3 is TGTGCCAGCAGCGTAAGAGGGGGCGGCTACAATGAGCAGTTCTTC. Translated: CASSVRGGGYNEQFF.

The chain uses TRBV10-1 and TRBJ2-5; 11 nucleotides line up with TRBD1. V was clipped by 4 bases and J by 5 bases; unmatched bases: 15. Germline V gives CDR1 WNHNN, CDR2 SYGVQD (reference sequence). This CDR3 spans 18 amino acids. For the CDR3, the DNA is TGCGCCAGCAGTGTGTTTAGGACAGGGGGCGTAGTTAGGGAGACCCAGTACTTC. Translation: CASSVFRTGGVVRETQYF.

The rearrangement joins TRBV5-8 to TRBJ1-6; D is possibly TRBD1 (5 bases). Germline CDR1 reads SGHTS; CDR2 reads YDEGEE. The CDR3 totals 15 residues. The V end lost 5 bases, the J end lost 4 bases, and 13 bases lay between the germline ends. CDR3 protein: CASSFVQDYNSPLHF. The CDR3 coding sequence is TGTGCCAGCAGTTTCGTACAGGATTATAATTCACCCCTCCACTTT.

This chain joins TRBV23-1 and TRBJ1-2; TRBD1 might be the D (5 bases). Being an ORF, TRBV23-1 has a function that is uncertain. The CDR3 contains 18 residues. Trimming took off 2 bases at V and 5 bases at J, with 24 bases between the two ends. CDR3 amino acids: CASSQPPRDSWRRYGYTF. The CDR3 region has the DNA TGCGCCAGCAGTCAACCCCCGCGGGACTCCTGGCGGAGGTATGGCTACACCTTC.

This chain links TRBV18 with TRBJ1-1; TRBD1 agrees at 10 bases. CDR3 length equals 14 residues. Germline V gene lookup returns CDR1 KGHSH and CDR2 LQKENI. The V gene end was trimmed by 5 bases and the J gene end by 3 bases; junction bases not matched to a gene: 3. The CDR3 protein is CASSSGTGDTEAFF. The CDR3 coding sequence is TGTGCCAGCTCATCAGGGACAGGGGACACTGAAGCTTTCTTT.

The chain couples TRBV30 to TRBJ1-2, with D hard to call. This CDR3 spans 13 amino acids. Trimming removed 1 base from V and 4 bases from J, with 10 bases in between. Per the germline V gene, CDR1 is GTSNPN and CDR2 is SVGIG (reference sequence). CDR3 loop: CAWSASWSYGYTF. Written as DNA, the CDR3 is TGTGCCTGGAGTGCAAGTTGGAGCTATGGCTACACCTTC.

The chain uses TRBV21-1 and TRBJ2-7; TRBD2, the table's D call, was not compared with the DNA. TRBV21-1 corresponds to a pseudogene. CDR3 size: 13 residues. Written as DNA, the CDR3 is TGTGCCCTCCGGAGGAGCGCCTCCTACGAGCAGTACTTC. Translated, it gives CALRRSASYEQYF.